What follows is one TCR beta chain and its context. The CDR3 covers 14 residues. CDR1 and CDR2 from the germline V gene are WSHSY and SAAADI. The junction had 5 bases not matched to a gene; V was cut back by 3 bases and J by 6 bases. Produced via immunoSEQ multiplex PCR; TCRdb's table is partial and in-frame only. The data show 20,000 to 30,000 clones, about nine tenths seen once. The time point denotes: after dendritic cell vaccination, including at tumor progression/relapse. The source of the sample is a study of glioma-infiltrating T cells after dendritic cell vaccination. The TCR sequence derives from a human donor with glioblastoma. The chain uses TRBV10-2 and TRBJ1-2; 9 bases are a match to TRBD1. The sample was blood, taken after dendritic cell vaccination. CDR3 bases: TGCGCCAGCAGTGACGCCGGGACAGGGAATGGCTACACCTTC. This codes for CASSDAGTGNGYTF.